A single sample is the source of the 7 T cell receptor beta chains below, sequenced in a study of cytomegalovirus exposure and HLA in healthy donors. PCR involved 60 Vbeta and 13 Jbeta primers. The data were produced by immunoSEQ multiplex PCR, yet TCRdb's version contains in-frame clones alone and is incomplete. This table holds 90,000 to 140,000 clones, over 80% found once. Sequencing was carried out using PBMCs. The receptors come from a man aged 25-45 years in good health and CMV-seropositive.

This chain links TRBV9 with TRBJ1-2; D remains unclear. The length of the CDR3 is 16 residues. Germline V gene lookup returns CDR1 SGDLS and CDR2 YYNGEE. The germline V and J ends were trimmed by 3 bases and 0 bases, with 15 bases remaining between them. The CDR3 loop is CASSASTTASNYGYTF. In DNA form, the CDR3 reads TGTGCCAGCAGCGCCAGTACCACAGCCTCTAACTATGGCTACACCTTC.

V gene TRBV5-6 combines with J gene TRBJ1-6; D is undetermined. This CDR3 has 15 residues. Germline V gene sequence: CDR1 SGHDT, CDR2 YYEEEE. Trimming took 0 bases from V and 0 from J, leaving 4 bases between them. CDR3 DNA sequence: TGTGCCAGCAGCTTGGCGGGCTCCTATAATTCACCCCTCCACTTT. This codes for CASSLAGSYNSPLHF.

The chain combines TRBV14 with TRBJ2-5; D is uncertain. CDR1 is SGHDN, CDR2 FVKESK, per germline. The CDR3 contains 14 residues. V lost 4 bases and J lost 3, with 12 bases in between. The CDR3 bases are TGTGCCAGCAGCCGGAGAGGTTGGGAAGAGACCCAGTACTTC. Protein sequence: CASSRRGWEETQYF.

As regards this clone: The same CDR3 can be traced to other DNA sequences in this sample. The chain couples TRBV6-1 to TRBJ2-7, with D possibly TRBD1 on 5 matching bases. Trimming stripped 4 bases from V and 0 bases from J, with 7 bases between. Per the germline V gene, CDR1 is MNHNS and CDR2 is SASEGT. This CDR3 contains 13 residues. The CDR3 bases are TGTGCCAGCAGTGGCAGGGACTCCTACGAGCAGTACTTC. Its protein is CASSGRDSYEQYF.

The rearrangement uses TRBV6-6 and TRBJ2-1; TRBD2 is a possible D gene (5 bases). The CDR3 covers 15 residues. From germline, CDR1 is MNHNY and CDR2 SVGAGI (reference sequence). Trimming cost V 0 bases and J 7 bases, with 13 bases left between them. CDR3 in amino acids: CASSYSTTSGNEQFF. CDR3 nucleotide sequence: TGTGCCAGCAGTTACTCGACCACCTCGGGGAATGAGCAGTTCTTC.

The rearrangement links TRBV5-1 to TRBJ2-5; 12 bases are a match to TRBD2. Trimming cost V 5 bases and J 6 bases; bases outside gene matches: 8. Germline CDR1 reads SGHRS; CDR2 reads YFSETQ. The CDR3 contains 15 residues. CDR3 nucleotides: TGCGCCAGCAGTCCACTAGCGGGGGGCGGGCAGACCCAGTACTTC. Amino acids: CASSPLAGGGQTQYF. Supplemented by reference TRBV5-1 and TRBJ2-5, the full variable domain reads KAGVTQTPRYLIKTRGQQVTLSCSPISGHRSVSWYQQTPGQGLQFLFEYFSETQRNKGNFPGRFSGRQFSNSRSEMNVSTLELGDSALYLCASSPLAGGGQTQYFGPGTRLLVL.

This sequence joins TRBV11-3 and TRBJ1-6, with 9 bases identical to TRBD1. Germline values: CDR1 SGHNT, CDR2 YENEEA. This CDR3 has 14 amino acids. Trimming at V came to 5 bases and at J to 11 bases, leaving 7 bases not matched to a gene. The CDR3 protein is CASSPPGQGTPLHF. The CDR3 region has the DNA TGTGCCAGCAGCCCACCGGGACAGGGAACACCCCTCCACTTT.